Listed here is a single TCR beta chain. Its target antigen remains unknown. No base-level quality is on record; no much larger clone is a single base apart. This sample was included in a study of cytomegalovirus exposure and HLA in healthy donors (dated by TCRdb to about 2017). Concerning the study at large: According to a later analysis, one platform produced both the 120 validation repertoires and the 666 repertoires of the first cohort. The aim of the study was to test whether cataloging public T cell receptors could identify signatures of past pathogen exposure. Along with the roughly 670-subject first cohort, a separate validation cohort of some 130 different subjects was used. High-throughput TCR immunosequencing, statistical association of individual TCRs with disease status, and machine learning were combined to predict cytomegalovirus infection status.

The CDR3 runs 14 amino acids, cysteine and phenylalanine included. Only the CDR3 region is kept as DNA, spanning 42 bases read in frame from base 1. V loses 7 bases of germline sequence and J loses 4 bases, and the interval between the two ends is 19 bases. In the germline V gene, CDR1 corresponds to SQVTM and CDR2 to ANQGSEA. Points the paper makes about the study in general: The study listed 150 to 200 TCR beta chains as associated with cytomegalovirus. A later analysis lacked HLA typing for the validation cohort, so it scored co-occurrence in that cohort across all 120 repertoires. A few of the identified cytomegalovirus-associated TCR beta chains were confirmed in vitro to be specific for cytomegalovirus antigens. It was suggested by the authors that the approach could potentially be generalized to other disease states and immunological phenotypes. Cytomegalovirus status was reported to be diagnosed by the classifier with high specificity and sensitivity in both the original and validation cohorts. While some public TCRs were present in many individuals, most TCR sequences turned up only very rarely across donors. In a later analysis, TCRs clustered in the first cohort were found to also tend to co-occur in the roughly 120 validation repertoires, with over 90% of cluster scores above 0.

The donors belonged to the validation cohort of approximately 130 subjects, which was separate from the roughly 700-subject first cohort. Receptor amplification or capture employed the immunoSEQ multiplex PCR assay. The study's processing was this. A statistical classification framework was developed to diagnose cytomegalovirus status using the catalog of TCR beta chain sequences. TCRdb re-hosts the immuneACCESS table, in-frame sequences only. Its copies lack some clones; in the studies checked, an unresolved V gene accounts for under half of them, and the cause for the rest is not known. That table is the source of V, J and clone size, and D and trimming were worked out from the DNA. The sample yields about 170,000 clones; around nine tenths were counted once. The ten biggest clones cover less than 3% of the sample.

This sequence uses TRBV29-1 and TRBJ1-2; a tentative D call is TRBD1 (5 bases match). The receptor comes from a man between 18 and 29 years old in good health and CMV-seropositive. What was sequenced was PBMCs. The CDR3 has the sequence CSAYPGVGSYGYTF. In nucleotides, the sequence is TGCAGCGCCTATCCGGGGGTAGGATCCTATGGCTACACCTTC.